Below, 7 T cell receptor beta chains from the same sample are listed, as sequenced in a study of control samples from healthy donors and cancer patients. Measured with immunoSEQ multiplex PCR; TCRdb has only the in-frame clones, and not every one. The sample has about 160,000 clones, roughly 89% seen once; the top ten hold more than 10%. Sequenced input: blood. These receptors were taken from a man younger than 40 in good health.

This clone was seen more than once but under ten times. The chain joins TRBV29-1 to TRBJ2-5; D gene uncertain. The CDR3 has 13 amino acids. The germline V gene encodes CDR1 SQVTM and CDR2 ANQGSEA. Trimming stripped 3 bases from V and 2 bases from J, with 10 bases between. The CDR3 nucleotides are TGCAGCGTTGAGGTTTCGGTGCAAGAGACCCAGTACTTC. Protein: CSVEVSVQETQYF.

V gene TRBV25-1 combines with J gene TRBJ1-3; D may be TRBD1 (6 bases). Trimming took off 6 bases at V and 8 bases at J, with 11 bases between the two ends. Germline lookup yields CDR1 MGHDK and CDR2 SYGVNS. This CDR3 is built from 12 residues. The DNA of the CDR3 is TGTGCCAGCAGCCCCAGGGGTCACACCATATATTTT. Protein sequence: CASSPRGHTIYF.

The genes are TRBV18 and TRBJ1-3; tentatively, D is TRBD1 (5 bases). This CDR3 region has 16 residues. Trimming pared 2 bases from V and 1 base from J, leaving 12 bases between. Germline loops: CDR1 KGHSH, CDR2 LQKENI. In nucleotides, the CDR3 is TGTGCCAGCTCACCATTTACAGGCCTTTCTGGAAACACCATATATTTT. Translation gives CASSPFTGLSGNTIYF.

V and J are TRBV11-3 and TRBJ2-1; TRBD1 agrees at 7 bases. The CDR3 is made up of 15 amino acids. V lost 1 base to trimming and J lost 9 bases; unmatched junction nucleotides: 9. Germline lookup yields CDR1 SGHNT and CDR2 YENEEA. Here the CDR3 reads CASSLGDRVFSEQFF. The DNA for the CDR3 is TGTGCCAGCAGCTTAGGAGACAGGGTTTTCAGTGAGCAGTTCTTC.

The chain combines TRBV6-5 with TRBJ1-1; no firm D call. Trimming cost V 6 bases and J 2 bases, with 10 bases left between them. The CDR3 totals 13 residues. Germline values: CDR1 MNHEY, CDR2 SVGAGI. CDR3 sequence (DNA): TGTGCCAGCAGCGCCCGGGAAAACACTGAAGCTTTCTTT. Translating gives CASSARENTEAFF.

The CDR3 protein is CASSKKPGTANTGELFF. In DNA form, the CDR3 reads TGTGCCAGCAGCAAGAAACCCGGGACAGCGAACACCGGGGAGCTGTTTTTT. The V call is TRBV21-1, the J call TRBJ2-2; TRBD1 is taken as the D call from the table, unchecked against the DNA. TRBV21-1 is a recognized pseudogene. The CDR3 spans 17 residues.

V gene TRBV7-9 combines with J gene TRBJ2-7, with 9 bases that match TRBD2. The V gene's germline CDR1 is SEHNR and CDR2 FQNEAQ (reference sequence). Trimming removed 5 bases from V and 5 bases from J; junction bases left unmatched: 7. The length of the CDR3 is 14 residues. CDR3 coding DNA: TGTGCCAGCAGCCCGGGGACTAGCTTAAACGAGCAGTACTTC. Its protein product is CASSPGTSLNEQYF.